This T cell receptor (beta chain) came from a study of cytomegalovirus exposure and HLA in healthy donors (dated by TCRdb to 2016 to 2017). Regarding the research as a whole: An earlier analysis of roughly 570 of the donors reported roughly 300 Gb of sequence data and roughly 120 million unique TCR beta sequences obtained from around 180 million T cells. An early release covering around 630 HLA-typed donors comprised roughly 300 gigabases of sequencing data and around 86 million unique TCR sequences. Of the approximately 400 genotyped donors, around 81% fell in the genetic ancestry cluster associated with self-reported Caucasian donors. The study aimed to test whether signatures of past pathogen exposure could be identified by cataloging public T cell receptors. Using immunosequencing, the study profiled T cell repertoires from some 670 subjects and related those repertoires to cytomegalovirus serostatus. A separate validation cohort of about 110 different subjects was used in addition to the roughly 670-subject first cohort. High-throughput TCR immunosequencing, statistical association of individual TCRs with disease status, and machine learning were combined to predict cytomegalovirus infection status. To study patterns of TCR occurrence, a later analysis re-analyzed previously published TCR beta repertoires from 700 or so donors and added high-resolution HLA genotyping. The later analysis used no new phenotypic data to find candidate immune exposures, relying instead on TCR beta sequences and their occurrence across donors. To decide whether each TCR beta V gene segment behaved as functional or pseudogenic, an earlier analysis of 587 of the donors relied on high-throughput TCR beta sequencing. Donor age, sex, ethnicity and CMV serostatus were compiled alongside the repertoire data. A later genetic analysis took genome-wide SNP genotypes for about three fifths of the roughly 700 donors and used that subset as a discovery cohort. All discovery cohort repertoires had been generated using a single sequencing platform. Both class I and class II loci were covered by HLA typing, at four-digit resolution. Typing coverage differed by locus: A, B, C, DRB1 and DQB1 were typed in roughly 629-640 donors, DQA1 in about 500, DPA1 in some 600, and DPB1 in roughly 450. Because of strong linkage in the cohort, roughly five DR-DQ haplotypes were treated as single units for association and clustering. Among roughly 400 genotyped donors of the cohort, an average of around 240,000 unique TCR beta nucleotide sequences were sequenced per donor, around a sixth of them non-productive.

This clone was seen a single time. Its specific antigen is unknown. One base away there is no much larger clone; base qualities are not given. In the germline V gene, CDR1 corresponds to WSHSY and CDR2 to SAAADI. V was cut back by 2 bases and J by 1 base, leaving a gap of 7 bases between them. Taken from cysteine to phenylalanine, the CDR3 has 14 residues. Only the CDR3 DNA stays, 42 bases, in frame from base 1. The cohort consisted of hundreds of healthy bone marrow donors. Cohort members were all nominally healthy when sampled, although unrecorded immune exposures were likely present. The donor was CMV seronegative and was included in the group of about 400 seronegative cohort members. A peripheral blood sample was collected from each donor, and TCR beta sequencing was performed on peripheral blood mononuclear cells. Genomic DNA extraction from the blood cell samples was performed with the Qiagen DNeasy Blood Extraction Kit.

To prepare the library, the immunoSEQ multiplex PCR assay was applied. A mixture of 60 forward primers for TCR Vbeta segments and 13 reverse primers for TCR Jbeta segments was used in the multiplex PCR. A multiplex PCR assay on genomic DNA amplified the CDR3 region of rearranged TCR beta genes. On the Illumina HiSeq System, the amplified TCR beta libraries were sequenced as 87-base-pair reads. The published analysis was carried out like this. A later analysis counted approximately 76 million unique TCR beta chains across the 670 or so repertoires, and about 10 million of these chains were shared by at least two donors. A nearest-neighbor algorithm error-corrected the raw reads and collapsed the reads into unique sequences, merging closely related sequences to remove PCR and sequencing errors. CDR3 sequences were aligned to IMGT reference sequences to assign V, D and J gene segments. For a sequence to be retained, at least a six-nucleotide match to both a V gene segment and a J gene segment was required. Rearrangements were classified as productive when the CDR3 lacked stop codons and remained in frame with V and J, and all other rearrangements were classified as non-productive. Following IMGT convention, CDR3 was defined as the stretch from the second conserved V-encoded cysteine up to the conserved J-encoded phenylalanine. The earlier analysis of 587 of the donors excluded sequences that lacked an unambiguous match to a single V gene segment. In an earlier analysis of about 590 of the donors, a V segment was called functional when productive rearrangements were above 56.7%, and segregating when the standard deviation between donors exceeded 5%. A statistical classification framework was built for diagnosing cytomegalovirus status from the catalog of TCR beta chain sequences. In a later analysis, TCR nucleotide sequences were compared against IMGT/GENE-DB human TR gene sequences so that V and J genes could be assigned. The TCRdist pipeline was used in a later analysis to assign CDR3 sequences and most-parsimonious VDJ recombination scenarios. In a later analysis, each TCR beta chain was defined by its CDR3 amino acid sequence together with its V-gene family, and reads lacking a unique V-gene family were excluded. As a way to deal with suspected cross-contamination and a sequencing artifact, a later analysis dropped approximately 570 nucleotide sequences that were highly shared and had low generation probability. In a later analysis, a clonal expansion index was calculated for each public chain from normalized within-repertoire ranks of inferred template counts. In a later analysis, generation probabilities were computed using a VDJ recombination model fitted to out-of-frame rearrangements, and the results were checked against IGoR. In a later analysis, hypergeometric tests were used to score TCR-TCR, TCR-HLA and TCR-CMV co-occurrence, with a repertoire-size bias correction applied to TCR pairs. To estimate false discovery rates, a later analysis permuted the HLA or CMV assignments 20 times. In a later analysis, co-occurring TCRs were grouped with DBSCAN, and TCRdist sequence similarity was added when clustering was performed within HLA-allele-positive subsets. Repertoires with fewer than 30,000 or more than 120,000 public chains, plus five repertoires with anomalous nucleotide sharing, were excluded from co-occurrence clustering. TCRdb re-hosts the immuneACCESS table, in-frame sequences only. Its copies lack some clones; in the studies checked, an unresolved V gene accounts for under half of them, and the cause for the rest is not known. The DNA was the basis for D and trimming; V, J and clone size are from that table. This sample comprises 250,000 or so clones, around 90% of them detected only once. The ten biggest clones cover 1.7% of the sample.

What the work shows at the level of the full study, not this receptor alone: In an earlier analysis of fewer than 750 of the donors, most TCR beta V segments were observed in productive rearrangements about 87% or about 30% of the time, broadly matching IMGT annotations. An association between a missense DCLRE1C variant and V-gene and J-gene trimming of TCR beta chains was found in a later genetic analysis and replicated in an independent cohort. In a later analysis, HLA-associated TCR beta chains showed more clonal expansion and lower generation probabilities than non-associated chains that were equally common. Assigning TCR associations to individual alleles was difficult when HLA alleles, especially DR and DQ, strongly co-occurred. Cytomegalovirus status was reported to be diagnosed by the classifier with high specificity and sensitivity in both the original and validation cohorts. A further reported finding was that TCR beta sequences accurately predicted the HLA-A and HLA-B alleles for most subjects in the first cohort. The study gave a list of under 200 TCR beta chains associated with cytomegalovirus. In a later analysis, TCR association rates were found to vary across HLA loci, with the most associated TCRs seen for DRB1 alleles and the fewest for HLA-C alleles. Compared with the roughly 710-donor mean, donors in an Asian-associated ancestry cluster had fewer N-insertions in productive TCRs, according to a later genetic analysis. Some IMGT-functional V segments, including TRBV6-2 and TRBV6-3, could not be distinguished by the 87-base-pair reads and were therefore excluded. It was suggested by the authors that the approach could potentially be generalized to other disease states and immunological phenotypes. This cohort had only TCR beta chains sequenced, and the lack of alpha or paired-chain data limited which features could be detected. Because counts were too low, seventeen rarely observed V segments, including chromosome 9 orphons, were excluded from the earlier analysis of 587 of the donors. In a later analysis, most CMV-associated TCR beta chains were found to appear HLA-restricted, with HLA associations seemingly driven largely by CMV exposure. Presence/absence analyses assumed roughly uniform sequencing depth across donors, an assumption that may not hold. In vitro tests confirmed that a few of the cytomegalovirus-associated TCR beta chains recognize cytomegalovirus antigens. A group of highly shared sequence variants was considered likely to be a technical artifact of the sequencing pipeline. Several of the top co-occurrence clusters appeared to be linked to parvovirus B19, influenza, CMV and Epstein-Barr virus, according to a later analysis. Because some donors lacked HLA typing at each locus, the association tests relied only on the typed subset. Across donors, most TCR sequences were observed very rarely, whereas some public TCRs were present in many individuals. Specific HLA alleles were associated with 16,951 TCR beta sequences at a false discovery rate of 0.05 in a later analysis. The only immune exposure information available for the cohort was CMV serostatus. Correlated functional status among segregating V segments might be attributable to linkage disequilibrium, but an unknown experimental factor could not be ruled out.

This receptor was obtained from a girl aged 2 to 10 in good health and CMV-seronegative. Sequenced material: PBMCs. The chain is made from TRBV10-2 and TRBJ2-3, with TRBD2 tentatively as D gene (5 bases match). The DNA reads as follows: TGCGCCAGCAGTGAGATTAGCGGCACAGATACGCAGTATTTT. This sequence encodes CASSEISGTDTQYF.